The present T cell receptor beta chain was sequenced within a study of CD8+ T cells in alopecia areata. This CDR3 is built from 15 residues. Between the trimmed V and J ends, which lost 4 bases and 0 bases, there was a span of 10 bases. Germline-derived CDR1 and CDR2 are KGHSH and LQKENI. Reverse transcribed after extraction, RNA yielded cDNA as the sequencing template. Repertoires were generated with immunoSEQ multiplex PCR, while TCRdb's copy carries only in-frame clones and drops some. The profile shows about 210,000 clones, more than 45% of them singletons. The treatment: oral pan-JAK inhibitor, 5-10 mg twice daily. Findings of the study overall: Scalp samples also contribute reads from the resident alphabeta T cells found in normal skin.

The sample holds a few counts of this clone. Its target is not known. This sample comprised CD4+ T cells sorted from blood, obtained at week 4, from a patient treated with tofacitinib. The rearrangement uses TRBV18 and TRBJ1-3, with D perhaps TRBD1 (6 bases). The TCR comes from a human donor with alopecia areata. The chain's CDR3 is CASSQGDSSGNTIYF. As DNA, the CDR3 is TGTGCCAGCTCACAGGGGGATAGCTCTGGAAACACCATATATTTT.